The present TCR beta chain was sequenced within a study of cytomegalovirus exposure and HLA in healthy donors. Study findings and constraints: The investigators catalogued 150 or so TCR beta chains as cytomegalovirus-associated.

The assay was immunoSEQ multiplex PCR, and TCRdb's table has in-frame clones only and misses some. In the table there are about 57,000 clones, approximately 93% of which are singletons. Notes on this clone: What it binds is not known.

The sample was PBMCs. This clonotype was sampled from a young woman in good health and CMV-seronegative.

The CDR3 loop is CATPIKRNNRNTGELFF. CDR3 in DNA: TGTGCCACCCCCATCAAAAGAAACAACCGGAACACCGGGGAGCTGTTTTTT. The chain couples TRBV25-1 to TRBJ2-2; no definite D call. V dropped 10 bases and J dropped 1 base, with 22 bases sitting between them. The CDR3 sequence is 17 residues long. Germline V lookup: CDR1 MGHDK, CDR2 SYGVNS.